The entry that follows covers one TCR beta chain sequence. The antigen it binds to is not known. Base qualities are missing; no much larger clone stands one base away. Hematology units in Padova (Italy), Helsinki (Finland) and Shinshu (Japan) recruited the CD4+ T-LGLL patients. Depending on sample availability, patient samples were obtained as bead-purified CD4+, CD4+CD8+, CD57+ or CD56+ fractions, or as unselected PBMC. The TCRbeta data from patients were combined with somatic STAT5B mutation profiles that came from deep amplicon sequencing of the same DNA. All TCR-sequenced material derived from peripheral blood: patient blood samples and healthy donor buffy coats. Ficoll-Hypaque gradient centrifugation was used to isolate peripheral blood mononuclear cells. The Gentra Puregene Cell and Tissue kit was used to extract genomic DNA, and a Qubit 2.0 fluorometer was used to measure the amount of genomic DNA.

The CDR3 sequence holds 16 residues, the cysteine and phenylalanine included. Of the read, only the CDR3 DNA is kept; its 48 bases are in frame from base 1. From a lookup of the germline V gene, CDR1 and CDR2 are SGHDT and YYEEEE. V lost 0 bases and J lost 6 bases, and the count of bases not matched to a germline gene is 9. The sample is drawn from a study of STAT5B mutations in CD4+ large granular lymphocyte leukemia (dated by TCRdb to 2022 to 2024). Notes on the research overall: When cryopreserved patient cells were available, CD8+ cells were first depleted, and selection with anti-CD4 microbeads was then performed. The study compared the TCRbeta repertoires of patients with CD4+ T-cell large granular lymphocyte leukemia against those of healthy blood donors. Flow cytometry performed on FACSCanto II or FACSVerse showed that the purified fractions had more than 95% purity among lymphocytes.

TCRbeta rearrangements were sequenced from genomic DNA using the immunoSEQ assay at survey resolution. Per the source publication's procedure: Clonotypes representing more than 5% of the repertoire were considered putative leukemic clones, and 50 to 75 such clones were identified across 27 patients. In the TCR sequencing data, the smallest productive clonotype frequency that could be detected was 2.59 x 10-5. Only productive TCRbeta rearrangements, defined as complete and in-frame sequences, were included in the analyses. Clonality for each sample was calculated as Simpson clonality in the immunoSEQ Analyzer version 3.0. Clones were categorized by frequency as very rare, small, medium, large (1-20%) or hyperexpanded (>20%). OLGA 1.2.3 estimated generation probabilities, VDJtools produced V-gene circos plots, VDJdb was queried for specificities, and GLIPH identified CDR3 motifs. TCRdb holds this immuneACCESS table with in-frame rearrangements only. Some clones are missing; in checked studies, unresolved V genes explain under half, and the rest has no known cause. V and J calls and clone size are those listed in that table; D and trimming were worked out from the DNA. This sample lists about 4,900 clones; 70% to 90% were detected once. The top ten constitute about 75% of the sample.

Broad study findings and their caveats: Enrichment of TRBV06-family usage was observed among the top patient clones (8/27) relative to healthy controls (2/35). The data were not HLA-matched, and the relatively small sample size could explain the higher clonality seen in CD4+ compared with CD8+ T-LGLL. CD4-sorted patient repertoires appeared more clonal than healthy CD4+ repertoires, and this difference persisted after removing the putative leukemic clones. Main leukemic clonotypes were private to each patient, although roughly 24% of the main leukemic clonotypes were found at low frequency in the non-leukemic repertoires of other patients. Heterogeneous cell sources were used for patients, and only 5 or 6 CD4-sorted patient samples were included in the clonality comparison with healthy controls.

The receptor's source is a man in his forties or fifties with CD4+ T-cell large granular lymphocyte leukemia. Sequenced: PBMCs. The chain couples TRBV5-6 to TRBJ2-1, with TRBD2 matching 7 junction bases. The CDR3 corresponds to CASSLGLGGLLNEQFF. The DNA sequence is TGTGCCAGCAGCTTGGGGTTGGGGGGACTACTCAATGAGCAGTTCTTC.